This T cell receptor beta chain appears in the sequencing data of a study of CD8 T cells in Susac syndrome (dated by TCRdb to between 2018 and 2021). Looking at the study overall: Whether CD8+ T cell activation and differentiation in Susac syndrome was antigen driven was tested using repertoire sequencing. The clonality of the CD8+ T cell repertoire was compared across 11 to 12 healthy donors, about 14 Susac syndrome patients and under 18 multiple sclerosis patients. Points the paper makes about the study in general: The number of individuals in the TCR sequencing and HLA analysis was acknowledged as relatively small.

The CDR3 numbers 14 residues from cysteine through phenylalanine. Only the CDR3 portion is preserved as DNA: 42 bases, with reading frame beginning at the first base. V is shortened by 5 bases, J by 1 base, and the region joining them spans 8 bases. The germline V gene (reference sequence) supplies CDR1 SEHNR and CDR2 FQNEAQ. RNA was extracted using the RNeasy kit, and roughly 0.45 to 1 microgram was reverse transcribed with random hexamers. The immunoSEQ multiplex PCR assay, covering 54 Vbeta and 13 Jbeta segments, was used to amplify TCR beta CDR3 regions. To correct PCR amplification bias, a synthetic template baseline was used for both primer optimization and computational correction. Per the original workflow: Reads were assigned to V, D and J genes according to IMGT and analyzed in immunoSEQ Analyzer, with only productive sequences retained. Clonality was calculated as one minus the Shannon entropy normalized by log2 of the number of productive unique sequences. Public and private clones were assessed among the 100 most prevalent clones of each patient and control. Susac-specific clones were defined as absent from healthy and MS cohorts, approximately 1,000 published viral clones and other ImmuneACCESS disease sequences. TCRdb reprocessing: public reads trimmed at Q25 with fastp, clones called with MiXCR, in-frame beta chains kept. Rows with a matching CDR3 protein are joined into one entry that keeps the most common DNA and genes. What appears here as the V and J calls and clone size reflects TCRdb's work, not the paper's. For this sample the table gives roughly 300,000 distinct CDR3 sequences, of which roughly 84% were detected only once. The ten largest clones add up to approximately 0.11% of the sample.

This clonotype was seen a single time. Its antigen is unknown. Base qualities are not provided; no much larger clone lies one nucleotide away. A single read constitutes weak evidence. Peripheral blood CD8+ and CD4+ T cells from healthy donors, Susac syndrome patients and multiple sclerosis patients were profiled using high-throughput TCR beta sequencing. The multiple sclerosis controls were treatment-naive patients who had stable or active relapsing-remitting disease and met the revised McDonald criteria. Bulk CD8+ and CD4+ T cells were purified by magnetic negative isolation, whereas CD8+ TEMRA cells were enriched by FACS. Blood was drawn into EDTA tubes, processed within 24 hours, and PBMCs were isolated by density gradient centrifugation. PBMCs intended for TCR sequencing were frozen in liquid nitrogen and were later thawed in a 37 degrees C water bath. The sorted or isolated CD4+, CD8+ and CD8+ TEMRA cells reached a purity of at least 90%.

The sequence joins TRBV7-9 to TRBJ2-2; confidence is insufficient to name the D gene. The sequencing sample was made of CD8+ T cells from PBMCs. This sequence originates from a human donor with multiple sclerosis. The CDR3 amino acid sequence is: CASSTTVNTGELFF. In nucleotide form, the sequence is TGTGCCAGCAGCACGACGGTGAACACCGGGGAGCTGTTTTTT.